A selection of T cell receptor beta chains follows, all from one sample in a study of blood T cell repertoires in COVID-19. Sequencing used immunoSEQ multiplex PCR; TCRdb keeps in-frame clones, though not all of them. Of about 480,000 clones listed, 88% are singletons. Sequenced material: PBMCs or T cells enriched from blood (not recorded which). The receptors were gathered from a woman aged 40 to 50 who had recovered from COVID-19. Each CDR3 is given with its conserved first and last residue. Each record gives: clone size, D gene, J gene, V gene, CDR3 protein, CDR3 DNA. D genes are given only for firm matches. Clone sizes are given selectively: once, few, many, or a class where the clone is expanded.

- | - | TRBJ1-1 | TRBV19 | CASRGHANTEAFF | TGTGCCAGTCGAGGGCACGCGAACACTGAAGCTTTCTTT
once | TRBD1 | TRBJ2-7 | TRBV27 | CASSTRDRVSPYEQYF | TGTGCCAGCAGTACCCGGGACAGGGTCAGCCCCTACGAGCAGTACTTC
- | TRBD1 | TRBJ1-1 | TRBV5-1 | CASSFGQAITEAFF | TGCGCCAGCAGCTTCGGACAGGCCATCACTGAAGCTTTCTTT
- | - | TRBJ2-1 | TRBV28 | CASSFGLEQFF | TGTGCCAGCAGTTTTGGCCTCGAGCAGTTCTTC
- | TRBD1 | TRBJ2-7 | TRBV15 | CATSRVGSGQGANEQYF | TGTGCCACCAGCAGAGTCGGATCGGGACAGGGGGCCAACGAGCAGTACTTC
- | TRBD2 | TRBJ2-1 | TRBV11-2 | CASSSSPLAGVHNEQFF | TGTGCCAGCAGCTCGTCCCCCCTAGCGGGAGTTCACAATGAGCAGTTCTTC
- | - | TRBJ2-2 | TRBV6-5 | CASSYAGAGGELFF | TGTGCCAGCAGTTACGCAGGGGCCGGCGGGGAGCTGTTTTTT
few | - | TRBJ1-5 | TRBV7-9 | CASSPGGAYQPQHF | TGTGCCAGCAGCCCTGGGGGCGCCTATCAGCCCCAGCATTTT
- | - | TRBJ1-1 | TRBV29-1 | CSVGAQGITEAFF | TGCAGCGTTGGGGCCCAGGGGATCACTGAAGCTTTCTTT
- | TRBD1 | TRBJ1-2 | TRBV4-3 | CASSQDAGLGQGEYYGYTF | TGCGCCAGCAGCCAAGATGCCGGATTGGGACAGGGGGAGTACTATGGCTACACCTTC
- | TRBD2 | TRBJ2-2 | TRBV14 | CASSLRLAGAGELFF | TGTGCCAGCAGCCTCAGACTAGCGGGAGCCGGGGAGCTGTTTTTT
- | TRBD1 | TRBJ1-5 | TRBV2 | CASTDRGQPQHF | TGTGCCAGCACTGACAGGGGTCAGCCCCAGCATTTT
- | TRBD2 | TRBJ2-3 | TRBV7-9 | CAQERRGLAGGDTQYF | TGTGCCCAGGAACGTAGGGGGCTAGCGGGAGGAGATACGCAGTATTTT
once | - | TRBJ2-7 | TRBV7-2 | CASSRTGRGSDEQYF | TGTGCCAGCAGTCGCACGGGCAGGGGAAGTGACGAGCAGTACTTC
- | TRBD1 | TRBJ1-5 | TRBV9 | CASSPSTGGLQPQHF | TGTGCCAGCAGCCCCTCAACAGGGGGCTTGCAGCCCCAGCATTTT
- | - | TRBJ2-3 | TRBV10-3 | CATQGPDTDTQYF | TGTGCCACGCAGGGTCCGGACACAGATACGCAGTATTTT
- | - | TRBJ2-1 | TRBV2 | CASSEASGRRGDNEQFF | TGTGCCAGCAGTGAAGCTTCGGGGAGGCGGGGAGACAATGAGCAGTTCTTC
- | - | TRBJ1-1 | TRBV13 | CASSLADTEAFF | TGTGCCAGCAGCTTAGCGGACACTGAAGCTTTCTTT
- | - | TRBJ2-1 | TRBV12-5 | CASVAGVSYNEQFF | TGTGCTAGTGTCGCAGGGGTGTCCTACAATGAGCAGTTCTTC
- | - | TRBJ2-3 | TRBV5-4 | CASSPTGETQYF | TGTGCCAGCAGTCCAACAGGAGAGACGCAGTATTTT
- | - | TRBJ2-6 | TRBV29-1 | CSVESGVYSGANVLTF | TGCAGCGTTGAATCAGGGGTTTACTCTGGGGCCAACGTCCTGACTTTC
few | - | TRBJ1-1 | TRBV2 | CASSEMESSGKAFF | TGTGCCAGCAGTGAGATGGAGAGTTCGGGAAAAGCTTTCTTT
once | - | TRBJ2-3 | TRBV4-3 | CASSLEPNSRTDTQYF | TGCGCCAGCAGTCTTGAACCTAATTCCCGCACAGATACGCAGTATTTT
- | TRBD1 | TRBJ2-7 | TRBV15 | CATSRDSTGSYEQYF | TGTGCCACCAGCAGAGATTCGACAGGGTCCTACGAGCAGTACTTC
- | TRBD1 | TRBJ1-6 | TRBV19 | CASSIVGQGGHSPLHF | TGTGCCAGTAGTATAGTCGGACAGGGAGGTCATTCACCCCTCCACTTT
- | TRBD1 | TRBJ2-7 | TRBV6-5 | CASNPGGSYEQYF | TGTGCCAGCAACCCAGGGGGTTCCTACGAGCAGTACTTC
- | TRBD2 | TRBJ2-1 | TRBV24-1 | CATSDRTSGNSYNEQFF | TGTGCCACCAGTGACAGGACTAGCGGAAACTCCTACAATGAGCAGTTCTTC
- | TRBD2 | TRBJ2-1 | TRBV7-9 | CASSSRPGLAANEQFF | TGTGCCAGCAGCTCCAGGCCGGGACTAGCAGCCAATGAGCAGTTCTTC
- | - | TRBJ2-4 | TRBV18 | CASSPWTPQTLNIQYF | TGTGCCAGCTCACCTTGGACACCTCAAACTTTAAACATTCAGTACTTC
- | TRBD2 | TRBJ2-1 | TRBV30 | CAWSSGRRVEQFF | TGTGCCTGGTCTAGCGGGAGGAGGGTTGAGCAGTTCTTC
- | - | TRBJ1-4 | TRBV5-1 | CASSPTGARNEKLFF | TGCGCCAGCAGCCCCACTGGGGCCCGTAATGAAAAACTGTTTTTT
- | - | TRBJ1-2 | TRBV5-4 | CASSTGRGSDYGYTF | TGTGCCAGCAGCACCGGAAGAGGGTCGGACTATGGCTACACCTTC
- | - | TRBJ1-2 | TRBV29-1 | CSVEARGAAAYGYTF | TGCAGCGTTGAAGCCCGCGGGGCAGCCGCGTATGGCTACACCTTC
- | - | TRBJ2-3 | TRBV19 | CASSILGAGSTDTQYF | TGTGCCAGTAGTATCTTGGGGGCTGGGAGCACAGATACGCAGTATTTT
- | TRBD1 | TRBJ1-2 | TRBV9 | CASSANTGAANYGYTF | TGTGCCAGCAGCGCGAATACAGGGGCCGCTAACTATGGCTACACCTTC
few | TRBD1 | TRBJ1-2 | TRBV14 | CASSRDRAYGYTF | TGTGCCAGCAGTCGGGACAGGGCCTATGGCTACACCTTC
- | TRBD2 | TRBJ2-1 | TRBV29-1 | CSVEDWSGRAVGEQFF | TGCAGCGTTGAAGATTGGAGCGGGAGGGCCGTCGGTGAGCAGTTCTTC
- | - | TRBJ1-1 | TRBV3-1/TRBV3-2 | CASSQEREGAFF | TGTGCCAGCAGCCAAGAGCGAGAGGGAGCTTTCTTT
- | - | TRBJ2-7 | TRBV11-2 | CASSQGAGGPQRPAYEQYF | TGTGCCAGCAGCCAGGGGGCGGGAGGGCCTCAAAGACCTGCCTACGAGCAGTACTTC
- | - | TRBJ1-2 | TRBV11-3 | CASSFQGGRGYTF | TGTGCCAGCAGCTTCCAGGGTGGTCGGGGCTACACCTTC
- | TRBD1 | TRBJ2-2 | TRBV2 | CASSGQGTTGELFF | TGTGCCAGCAGCGGACAGGGGACCACCGGGGAGCTGTTTTTT
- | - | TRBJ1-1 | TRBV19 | CASSIGLIRGTTEAFF | TGTGCCAGTAGTATAGGACTGATCCGCGGCACCACTGAAGCTTTCTTT
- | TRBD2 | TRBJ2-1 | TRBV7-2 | CASSSFRLAGEGEQFF | TGTGCCAGCAGCTCTTTTAGACTAGCGGGAGAGGGTGAGCAGTTCTTC
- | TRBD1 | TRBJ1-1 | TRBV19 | CASSIDNRDSGITFF | TGTGCCAGTAGTATAGACAACCGGGACAGCGGTATAACTTTCTTT
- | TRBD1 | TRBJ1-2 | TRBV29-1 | CSSGQGAVGYTF | TGCAGCTCGGGACAGGGGGCGGTCGGCTACACCTTC
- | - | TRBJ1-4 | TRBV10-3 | CAISESRDGNEKLFF | TGTGCCATCAGTGAGTCGCGGGACGGTAATGAAAAACTGTTTTTT
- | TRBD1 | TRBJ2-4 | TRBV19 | CASSIGQGGPKNIQYF | TGTGCCAGTAGTATCGGACAGGGGGGACCCAAAAACATTCAGTACTTC
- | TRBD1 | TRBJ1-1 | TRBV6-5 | CASSPPGTGQVFF | TGTGCCAGCAGTCCGCCCGGGACAGGGCAAGTTTTCTTT
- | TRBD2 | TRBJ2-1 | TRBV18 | CASSPPMVSGSQPRGEQFF | TGTGCCAGCTCACCACCGATGGTAAGCGGGAGCCAACCCAGGGGCGAGCAGTTCTTC
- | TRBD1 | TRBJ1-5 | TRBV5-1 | CASSRTGNSNQPQHF | TGCGCCAGCTCTCGGACAGGGAATAGCAATCAGCCCCAGCATTTT
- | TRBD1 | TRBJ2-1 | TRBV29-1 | CSASQGATYNEQFF | TGCAGCGCTTCACAGGGGGCTACCTACAATGAGCAGTTCTTC
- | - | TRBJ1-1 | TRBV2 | CATLLQGKTEAFF | TGTGCCACCCTCCTTCAGGGTAAGACTGAAGCTTTCTTT
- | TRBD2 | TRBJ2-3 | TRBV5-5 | CASTHGGLAGTDTQYF | TGTGCCAGCACACATGGGGGACTAGCGGGAACAGATACGCAGTATTTT
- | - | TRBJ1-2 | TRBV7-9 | CASSFGDFVRGYTF | TGTGCCAGCAGCTTCGGGGATTTTGTGCGGGGCTACACCTTC
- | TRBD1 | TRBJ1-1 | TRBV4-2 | CASSQDTELGGAVF | TGTGCCAGCAGCCAAGATACGGAATTAGGGGGCGCAGTCTTT
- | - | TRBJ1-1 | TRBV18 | CASSPSQTEAFF | TGTGCCAGCTCACCGAGCCAAACTGAAGCTTTCTTT
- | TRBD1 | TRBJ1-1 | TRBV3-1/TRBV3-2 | CASSQVTGVERNTEAFF | TGTGCCAGCAGCCAAGTCACAGGGGTGGAGAGAAACACTGAAGCTTTCTTT
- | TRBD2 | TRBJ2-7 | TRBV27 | CASSFGTSGRWAYEQYF | TGTGCCAGCAGTTTCGGGACTAGCGGGAGATGGGCTTACGAGCAGTACTTC
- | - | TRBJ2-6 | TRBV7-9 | CASSLPGAGANVLTF | TGTGCCAGCAGCTTGCCAGGGGCTGGGGCCAACGTCCTGACTTTC